The 23 T cell receptor beta chains below were found in one sample sequenced in a study of blood T cell repertoires in COVID-19. Assay used: immunoSEQ multiplex PCR; TCRdb lists only in-frame clones, some missing. The sample has fewer than 200,000 clones, 80% to 90% seen once; the top ten hold 7.5% to 10%. The sequenced material came from peripheral blood. The receptors were gathered from a man aged 50 or older with active or convalescent COVID-19.

This sequence joins TRBV7-2 and TRBJ2-2, with TRBD1 matching 11 bases. V lost 5 bases and J lost 4; bases outside the gene matches: 3. Per germline, CDR1 SGHTA and CDR2 FQGNSA. CDR3 length equals 15 residues. CDR3 nucleotides: TGTGCCAGCAGCATGGGACAGGGGGGCACCGGGGAGCTGTTTTTT. This translates into CASSMGQGGTGELFF.

The chain carries TRBV9 and TRBJ2-6; weak D call: TRBD1 (6 bases). The CDR3 has 17 amino acids. V was trimmed by 0 bases and J by 4 bases, leaving 14 bases between them. CDR1 is SGDLS, CDR2 YYNGEE, per germline. The CDR3 spells CASSVGGRARGANVLTF. CDR3 bases: TGTGCCAGCAGCGTAGGGGGGCGGGCTCGAGGGGCCAACGTCCTGACTTTC.

V usage is TRBV7-9 and J usage is TRBJ1-1, with D unresolved. The CDR3 length is 13 residues. Trimming took off 5 bases at V and 7 bases at J, with 14 bases between the two ends. Germline V gene sequence: CDR1 SEHNR, CDR2 FQNEAQ (reference sequence). The chain's CDR3 is CASSQQITSEAFF. The CDR3, as DNA: TGTGCCAGCAGCCAACAAATTACAAGTGAAGCTTTCTTT.

This rearrangement joins TRBV5-4 to TRBJ1-1; 8 bases map to TRBD1. This CDR3 is built from 15 residues. Germline assignment: CDR1 SGHNT and CDR2 YYREEE (reference sequence). The trim removed 3 bases at V and 0 bases at J, leaving 4 bases unmatched. CDR3 nucleotides: TGTGCCAGCAGCTCACGGGACAGGATGAACACTGAAGCTTTCTTT. Amino acids: CASSSRDRMNTEAFF. The whole variable domain, filled in from reference TRBV5-4 and TRBJ1-1, reads ETGVTQSPTHLIKTRGQQVTLRCSSQSGHNTVSWYQQALGQGPQFIFQYYREEENGRGNFPPRFSGLQFPNYSSELNVNALELDDSALYLCASSSRDRMNTEAFFGQGTRLTVV.

This chain uses TRBV25-1 with TRBJ2-2; weak D call: TRBD2 (7 bases). Trimming left V 3 bases short and J 1 base short, with 15 bases between. This CDR3 region has 17 residues. Germline V gene sequence: CDR1 MGHDK, CDR2 SYGVNS. CDR3 DNA sequence: TGTGCCAGCAGTGATCTTACGGGGGGCCTGAACACCGGGGAGCTGTTTTTT. Translation: CASSDLTGGLNTGELFF.

The chain has TRBV10-3 and TRBJ2-3; 8 bases line up with TRBD2. From germline, CDR1 is ENHRY and CDR2 SYGVKD. Losses at the gene ends were 7 bases for V and 3 bases for J; bases not matched to a gene: 3. The CDR3 covers 13 residues. The CDR3 protein is CAITGGETDTQYF. The DNA of the CDR3 is TGTGCCATCACGGGGGGGGAGACAGATACGCAGTATTTT.

The chain has TRBV5-1 and TRBJ2-7, with D unclear. V was trimmed by 5 bases and J by 4 bases, leaving 13 bases between them. This CDR3 contains 13 residues. Per germline, CDR1 SGHRS and CDR2 YFSETQ. CDR3 protein: CASREQTLYEQYF. CDR3 in DNA: TGCGCCAGCAGAGAACAGACGTTATACGAGCAGTACTTC.

The rearrangement joins TRBV29-1 to TRBJ2-5; TRBD1 matches at 7 bases. The CDR3 is made up of 13 amino acids. With V trimmed by 7 bases and J by 5 bases, 10 bases remained unmatched. Germline V gene lookup returns CDR1 SQVTM and CDR2 ANQGSEA. CDR3 coding DNA: TGCAGCGCCACGGGGACAGAAAGCGAGACCCAGTACTTC. Residues: CSATGTESETQYF.

Only a few counts were recorded for this clone. The chain links TRBV27 to TRBJ1-5, with 8 bases identical to TRBD1. CDR1 and CDR2 from the germline V gene are MNHEY and SMNVEV (reference sequence). CDR3 size: 17 residues. The ends lost 1 base at V and 5 bases at J; junction bases unmatched: 10. The CDR3 here is CASSLFPVQGADQPQHF. Written as DNA, the CDR3 is TGTGCCAGCAGTTTATTCCCGGTCCAGGGGGCAGATCAGCCCCAGCATTTT.

The V call is TRBV2, the J call TRBJ1-1; no definite D call. This CDR3 is built from 14 residues. The V gene's germline CDR1 is SNHLY and CDR2 FYNNEI. The V gene lost 8 bases and the J gene lost 3 bases, with 16 bases spanning the gap. The CDR3 sequence is CASCRTLQDTEAFF. As DNA, the CDR3 is TGTGCCAGCTGTCGAACTCTCCAGGACACTGAAGCTTTCTTT.

This chain joins TRBV19 and TRBJ1-1, with TRBD1 identical over 7 bases. The CDR3 runs to 15 residues. After removal of 7 bases from V and 0 bases from J, the junction contained 8 bases not matched to a gene. Looked up from germline, CDR1 is LNHDA and CDR2 is SQIVND (reference sequence). The CDR3 bases are TGTGCCAGTAACGGACAGGCGATCTTGAACACTGAAGCTTTCTTT. Protein product: CASNGQAILNTEAFF.

This sequence joins TRBV6-5 and TRBJ2-3; 8 nucleotides agree with TRBD1. Germline CDR1 MNHEY, CDR2 SVGAGI. V lost 2 bases and J lost 4; bases outside the gene matches: 2. The CDR3 consists of 14 residues. CDR3 sequence (DNA): TGTGCCAGCAGTTACCGCAGGGGGCCAGATACGCAGTATTTT. Its translation is CASSYRRGPDTQYF.

This rearrangement joins TRBV9 to TRBJ1-4; perhaps TRBD1 as D (5 bases). V lost 0 bases and J lost 2, with 8 bases in between. Germline CDR1 is SGDLS and CDR2 is YYNGEE. This CDR3 has 15 residues. The CDR3, as DNA: TGTGCCAGCAGCGTAGCTCGGGGGACTAATGAAAAACTGTTTTTT. Translation gives CASSVARGTNEKLFF.

J is TRBJ1-2 and V is TRBV14; a weak D match, TRBD1 (5 bases). V was cut by 2 bases and J by 1 base, with 11 bases left in between. This CDR3 is built from 15 residues. Germline V gives CDR1 SGHDN, CDR2 FVKESK. In DNA, the CDR3 is TGTGCCAGCAGCCAACGGGGGGAGATTAACTATGGCTACACCTTC. Its translation: CASSQRGEINYGYTF.

This clone was recorded once. The chain joins TRBV19 to TRBJ2-1; a possible D gene is TRBD2 (5 bases). This CDR3 has 12 amino acids. V lost 3 bases to trimming and J lost 8 bases, with 8 bases between them. Germline V gene data show CDR1 as LNHDA and CDR2 as SQIVND (reference sequence). The CDR3 spells CASSIRADEQFF. The CDR3 DNA reads as TGTGCCAGTAGTATTCGAGCGGATGAGCAGTTCTTC.

The chain joins TRBV30 to TRBJ1-5; D is possibly TRBD1 (6 bases). The CDR3 is made up of 16 amino acids. Trimming took off 0 bases at V and 0 bases at J, with 12 bases between the two ends. The germline CDR1 and CDR2 sequences are GTSNPN and SVGIG (reference sequence). CDR3 residues: CAWSVQGHYSNQPQHF. CDR3 bases: TGTGCCTGGAGTGTACAGGGACACTATAGCAATCAGCCCCAGCATTTT.

This chain links TRBV24-1 with TRBJ2-3; tentatively, D is TRBD2 (6 bases). Germline V gene sequence: CDR1 KGHDR, CDR2 SFDVKD. The CDR3 sequence is 15 residues long. With 6 bases removed from V and 4 bases from J, the gap between germline ends came to 16 bases. DNA of the CDR3: TGTGCCACCAGTCTGACGGATCGGGAGCCAGATACGCAGTATTTT. This translates into CATSLTDREPDTQYF.

This rearrangement joins TRBV5-4 to TRBJ2-1, with 7 bases identical to TRBD1. Germline CDR1 SGHNT, CDR2 YYREEE (reference sequence). The CDR3 contains 15 residues. J was trimmed by 1 base and V by 4 bases; bases with no gene match: 5. The CDR3 DNA reads as TGTGCCAGCAGCCAAAGACAGGGATCCTACAATGAGCAGTTCTTC. Protein sequence: CASSQRQGSYNEQFF.

J is TRBJ1-1 and V is TRBV9; tentatively, D is TRBD1 (5 bases). V gave up 0 bases and J gave up 3 bases, with 12 bases separating them. Germline assignment: CDR1 SGDLS and CDR2 YYNGEE. The CDR3 contains 15 residues. For the CDR3, the DNA is TGTGCCAGCAGCGTAGGTGGAGGGGCGGACACTGAAGCTTTCTTT. Translating it yields CASSVGGGADTEAFF.

The CDR3 is CASSQFRGTYEQYF. The CDR3 DNA reads TGTGCCAGCAGCCAGTTCAGAGGTACCTACGAGCAGTACTTC. V and J are TRBV3-1 (or the pseudogene TRBV3-2) and TRBJ2-7; no firm D call. Trimming took 3 bases from V and 2 from J, leaving 11 bases between them. Germline lookup yields CDR1 LGHDT and CDR2 YNNKEL (reference sequence). The CDR3 spans 14 residues.

This rearrangement joins TRBV29-1 to TRBJ2-7, with a possible D match to TRBD1 (6 bases). This CDR3 comprises 14 residues. Trimming left V 5 bases short and J 5 bases short, with 19 bases between. Germline assignment: CDR1 SQVTM and CDR2 ANQGSEA. The CDR3 nucleotides are TGCAGCGTTTTGCACGTAGGGGGTCCTCACGAGCAGTACTTC. Its protein product is CSVLHVGGPHEQYF.

The V call is TRBV29-1, the J call TRBJ1-2; 7 nucleotides line up with TRBD1. After removal of 1 base from V and 4 bases from J, the junction contained 6 bases not matched to a gene. This CDR3 comprises 14 residues. The V gene's germline CDR1 is SQVTM and CDR2 ANQGSEA. In DNA form, the CDR3 reads TGCAGCGTTGAAGTGGTAGGGGGCCGCTATGGCTACACCTTC. Amino acid sequence: CSVEVVGGRYGYTF.

The chain recombines TRBV4-1 with TRBJ1-2; the D gene is possibly TRBD1 (5 bases). CDR3 length equals 15 residues. Trimming left V 1 base short and J 8 bases short, with 17 bases between. The germline V gene encodes CDR1 MGHRA and CDR2 YSYEKL. The chain's CDR3 is CASSQVDRSGEGYTF. The CDR3 nucleotides read TGCGCCAGCAGCCAAGTTGATCGTTCGGGGGAGGGCTACACCTTC.